This passage covers 24 T cell receptor beta chains from one sample sequenced in a study of STAT5B mutations in CD4+ large granular lymphocyte leukemia. The data were produced by immunoSEQ multiplex PCR, yet TCRdb's version contains in-frame clones alone and is incomplete. The profile covers just under 35,000 clones, with about 70% appearing a single time and around 2% taken by the ten largest. The source material was CD4+ T cells from blood buffy coats. Receptors were obtained from a human donor in good health.

The V call is TRBV2, the J call TRBJ1-2; 7 positions match TRBD1. The V gene end was trimmed by 8 bases and the J gene end by 8 bases; junction bases not matched to a gene: 8. CDR1 and CDR2 from the germline V gene are SNHLY and FYNNEI. The CDR3 consists of 12 residues. The CDR3 here is CASETGVKGYTF. The CDR3 DNA reads as TGTGCCAGCGAAACAGGGGTAAAAGGCTACACCTTC.

This chain connects TRBV11-2 to TRBJ2-3; 9 bases line up with TRBD2. This CDR3 contains 15 residues. The germline CDR1 and CDR2 sequences are SGHAT and FQNNGV. After removal of 5 bases from V and 0 bases from J, the junction contained 3 bases not matched to a gene. CDR3 sequence reads: CASSLSGGSTDTQYF. The CDR3 DNA follows: TGTGCCAGCAGCCTAAGCGGGGGGAGCACAGATACGCAGTATTTT.

V usage is TRBV6-6 and J usage is TRBJ2-7; D may be TRBD1 (6 bases). Trimming shortened V by 6 bases and J by 2 bases, and 14 bases separated the two germline ends. Germline-derived CDR1 and CDR2 are MNHNY and SVGAGI (reference sequence). The CDR3 runs to 14 residues. The DNA for the CDR3 is TGTGCCAGCAGACCTCCCAGGGGAACCTACGAGCAGTACTTC. This gives the protein CASRPPRGTYEQYF.

This clone was counted only a few times. The gene calls are TRBV9 and TRBJ1-1; no clear D. The germline V gene encodes CDR1 SGDLS and CDR2 YYNGEE. The germline V and J ends were trimmed by 0 bases and 0 bases, with 9 bases remaining between them. CDR3 size: 15 residues. This CDR3 is CASSVVPDLNTEAFF. Here the CDR3 DNA reads TGTGCCAGCAGCGTAGTCCCGGACCTGAACACTGAAGCTTTCTTT.

The rearrangement links TRBV5-1 to TRBJ2-2, with a possible D match to TRBD2 (5 bases). The CDR3 covers 13 residues. V lost 2 bases, J lost 5 bases, and 7 bases lay in between. CDR1 and CDR2 from the germline V gene are SGHRS and YFSETQ. DNA of the CDR3: TGCGCCAGCAGCTTTCGGGGTACCGGGGAGCTGTTTTTT. Its translation is CASSFRGTGELFF.

The V call is TRBV15, the J call TRBJ1-4; D is perhaps TRBD1 (5 bases). The ends were cut back, 1 base at V and 3 bases at J, with 9 bases in the middle. CDR3 length: 15 residues. Germline V gives CDR1 LNHNV, CDR2 YYDKDF (reference sequence). The CDR3 DNA sequence: TGTGCCACCAGCAGAGTAGCAGGGTCTAATGAAAAACTGTTTTTT. Encoded protein: CATSRVAGSNEKLFF.

The chain joins TRBV29-1 to TRBJ1-1; no reliable D call. Trimming left V 4 bases short and J 4 bases short, with 10 bases between. Germline CDR1 is SQVTM and CDR2 is ANQGSEA. This CDR3 is 12 amino acids long. CDR3 amino acids: CSVVDLGTEAFF. The CDR3 nucleotides are TGCAGCGTTGTAGACCTCGGCACTGAAGCTTTCTTT. Based on the CDR3 plus reference TRBV29-1 and TRBJ1-1, the full variable domain is SAVISQKPSRDICQRGTSLTIQCQVDSQVTMMFWYRQQPGQSLTLIATANQGSEATYESGFVIDKFPISRPNLTFSTLTVSNMSPEDSSIYLCSVVDLGTEAFFGQGTRLTVV.

The CDR3 DNA sequence: TGTGCCAGCAGTTTCCGGGAGCATCGTCAGCCCCAGCATTTT. Protein sequence: CASSFREHRQPQHF. The V and J genes are TRBV27 and TRBJ1-5; the D is unclear. CDR3 length: 14 amino acids. The V end lost 3 bases, the J end lost 6 bases, and 12 bases lay between the germline ends. Germline CDR1 reads MNHEY; CDR2 reads SMNVEV (reference sequence).

The V call is TRBV2, the J call TRBJ2-5, with 7 bases identical to TRBD2. Unmatched junction bases numbered 6, after V lost 6 bases and J lost 5 bases. From germline, CDR1 is SNHLY and CDR2 FYNNEI. The CDR3 has 13 amino acids. CDR3 region: CASSAGLGETQYF. DNA of the CDR3: TGTGCCAGCAGCGCCGGACTAGGGGAGACCCAGTACTTC.

The gene calls are TRBV18 and TRBJ2-7; the D gene is possibly TRBD1 (5 bases). V lost 4 bases and J 4 bases, leaving 5 bases between the germline ends. The CDR3 contains 11 residues. CDR1 and CDR2 (germline): KGHSH, LQKENI. The CDR3 bases are TGTGCCAGCTCACGACAGTACGAGCAGTACTTC. Translating it yields CASSRQYEQYF.

This clone was found a few times. The gene calls are TRBV2 and TRBJ1-6; D unresolved. Germline CDR1 SNHLY, CDR2 FYNNEI. V lost 5 bases to trimming and J lost 12 bases, with 11 bases between them. The CDR3 contains 12 residues. CDR3 sequence (DNA): TGTGCCAGCAGTTCCCGAGCCAGACCCCTCCACTTT. Translation: CASSSRARPLHF.

V and J are TRBV28 and TRBJ1-2; no definite D call. Trimming left V 7 bases short and J 5 bases short, with 14 bases between. There are 13 residues in the CDR3. CDR1 and CDR2 from the germline V gene are MDHEN and SYDVKM. CDR3 amino acids: CASKGRETYGYTF. CDR3 DNA sequence: TGTGCCAGCAAAGGGAGGGAGACTTATGGCTACACCTTC.

The rearrangement links TRBV11-3 to TRBJ2-7, with D hard to call. V lost 5 bases and J lost 6, with 11 bases in between. The germline V gene encodes CDR1 SGHNT and CDR2 YENEEA. CDR3 size: 12 residues. The CDR3 coding sequence is TGTGCCAGCAGCACCGAGGCTAGCGAGCAGTACTTC. This encodes CASSTEASEQYF.

V is TRBV2 and J is TRBJ1-4; D is perhaps TRBD1 (5 bases). From germline, CDR1 is SNHLY and CDR2 FYNNEI. The V end lost 4 bases, the J end lost 0 bases, and 9 bases lay between the germline ends. The CDR3 is 15 residues long. In DNA, the CDR3 is TGTGCCAGCAGTGTCGGGACGTCAACTAATGAAAAACTGTTTTTT. Translation gives CASSVGTSTNEKLFF.

The chain carries TRBV19 and TRBJ2-3, with D perhaps matching TRBD1 (6 bases). The CDR3 consists of 16 residues. Trimming took 4 bases from V and 0 from J, leaving 14 bases between them. Per germline, CDR1 LNHDA and CDR2 SQIVND (reference sequence). CDR3 coding DNA: TGTGCCAGTAGTACCGGAACAGGGATAAGCACAGATACGCAGTATTTT. Translating gives CASSTGTGISTDTQYF.

This clone was detected a few times. The chain uses TRBV9 and TRBJ2-2; D is uncertain. The CDR3 sequence is 12 residues long. Germline lookup yields CDR1 SGDLS and CDR2 YYNGEE. The V gene lost 1 base and the J gene lost 5 bases, with 3 bases spanning the gap. In DNA form, the CDR3 reads TGTGCCAGCAGCGTATGGACCGGGGAGCTGTTTTTT. It yields the protein CASSVWTGELFF.

The rearrangement uses TRBV4-1 and TRBJ1-2; maybe TRBD1 (5 bases). The CDR3 runs 15 residues. CDR1 MGHRA and CDR2 YSYEKL come from the germline V gene. Trimming shortened V by 4 bases and J by 0 bases, and 12 bases separated the two germline ends. The CDR3 sequence: CASSPTRGSNYGYTF. In DNA form, the CDR3 reads TGCGCCAGCAGCCCCACCCGGGGCTCTAACTATGGCTACACCTTC.

The chain links TRBV4-3 to TRBJ1-6, with D possibly being TRBD1 (6 bases). The ends were cut back, 5 bases at V and 9 bases at J, with 8 bases in the middle. Germline assignment: CDR1 LGHNA and CDR2 YSLEER. The CDR3 sequence is 12 residues long. CDR3 nucleotides: TGCGCCAGCAGCAGGGGGGTTTCACCCCTCCACTTT. This sequence encodes CASSRGVSPLHF.

The rearrangement joins TRBV27 to TRBJ1-2; TRBD1 is a possible D gene (6 bases). V was shortened by 5 bases and J by 4 bases, with 14 bases between the two germline ends. CDR3 length: 14 residues. Germline-derived CDR1 and CDR2 are MNHEY and SMNVEV (reference sequence). CDR3 amino acids: CASSIKQGFYGYTF. The DNA for the CDR3 is TGTGCCAGCAGTATAAAACAGGGTTTCTATGGCTACACCTTC.

This chain joins TRBV6-1 and TRBJ2-1; 9 nucleotides line up with TRBD2. Germline loops: CDR1 MNHNS, CDR2 SASEGT. J gave up 5 bases and V 0 bases, and 5 bases lay outside the gene matches. This CDR3 has 16 amino acids. Written as DNA, the CDR3 is TGTGCCAGCAGTGAAGCGTGGCGGGGGGGTGACAATGAGCAGTTCTTC. Encoded protein: CASSEAWRGGDNEQFF.

The V gene is TRBV18, the J gene TRBJ1-4, with 10 bases aligning to TRBD1. CDR3 size: 18 residues. The V gene's germline CDR1 is KGHSH and CDR2 LQKENI. J was trimmed by 2 bases and V by 2 bases; bases with no gene match: 8. CDR3 nucleotides: TGTGCCAGCTCACCATCACCGGGACAGGGGTGGACTAATGAAAAACTGTTTTTT. Translation gives CASSPSPGQGWTNEKLFF.

This rearrangement joins TRBV11-2 to TRBJ2-7; D possibly matches TRBD1 or TRBD2 (6 bases each). V was pared by 2 bases and J by 0 bases, with 17 bases between. CDR1 is SGHAT, CDR2 FQNNGV, per germline. This CDR3 has 17 residues. CDR3 residues: CASSLRGGTSHSYEQYF. In nucleotides, the CDR3 is TGTGCCAGCAGCTTAAGAGGGGGGACATCGCACTCCTACGAGCAGTACTTC.

The chain couples TRBV5-1 to TRBJ2-1; TRBD1 aligns across 12 bases. The V segment lost 2 bases and the J segment 8 bases; nucleotides outside the gene matches: 8. Germline V gene sequence: CDR1 SGHRS, CDR2 YFSETQ. CDR3 size: 16 residues. CDR3 sequence reads: CASSFLGTGGRDEQFF. As DNA, the CDR3 is TGCGCCAGCAGCTTTCTTGGGACAGGGGGCCGTGATGAGCAGTTCTTC. Complete variable domain (other parts from reference TRBV5-1 and TRBJ2-1): KAGVTQTPRYLIKTRGQQVTLSCSPISGHRSVSWYQQTPGQGLQFLFEYFSETQRNKGNFPGRFSGRQFSNSRSEMNVSTLELGDSALYLCASSFLGTGGRDEQFFGPGTRLTVL.

This clone was counted a few times. The chain carries TRBV27 and TRBJ1-4; D gene uncertain. V was clipped by 9 bases and J by 7 bases, with 18 bases between them. Germline V lookup: CDR1 MNHEY, CDR2 SMNVEV (reference sequence). There are 14 residues in the CDR3. The CDR3 loop is CASSREGSGEKLFF. DNA of the CDR3: TGTGCCAGTTCAAGGGAGGGATCAGGTGAAAAACTGTTTTTT.